The clone carrying this TCR beta chain has ten or more counts. Antigen unknown. The sample comes from a study of early T cells in non-severe SARS-CoV-2 infection. For the study at large: Alpha and beta chains were unpaired, from unsorted whole-blood bulk RNA.

This CDR3 has 13 amino acids. After removal of 6 bases from V and 12 bases from J, the junction contained 13 bases not matched to a gene. Whole-study results and caveats: Anti-spike CD8 specificities were favored by VDJdb matching, whose results missed private and CD4 specificities.

The TCR library protocol was used to attach unique molecular identifiers. These identifiers were attached to individual cDNA molecules. TCRdb ran MiXCR on the 5' RACE reads and lists one entry per CDR3 protein. The sample lists about 76,000 distinct CDR3 sequences, approximately 10% occurring once. The sequence derives from an adult who was a healthcare worker with PCR-confirmed SARS-CoV-2 infection or an uninfected control (not recorded which). The specimen sequenced was whole blood. This chain connects TRBV12-3 or TRBV12-4 to TRBJ1-2, with TRBD1 identical over 7 bases. The chain's CDR3 is CASRSTGRVGDTF. Here the CDR3 DNA reads TGTGCCAGCAGATCGACAGGGCGTGTTGGGGACACCTTC.